This passage covers 31 T cell receptor beta chains from one sample sequenced in a study of radiation and T cells in renal cell carcinoma. This sample's time point: blood 2 weeks post-SBRT. This sample's treatment: 15 Gy SBRT to primary tumor, nephrectomy 4 weeks later. The table came from immunoSEQ multiplex PCR; TCRdb's copy has only in-frame clones and leaves some out. Among about 120,000 clones, approximately 78% were seen once, and the ten largest hold approximately 2%. Sample: blood, taken from a patient whose treatment included radiotherapy and nephrectomy. These receptors were taken from a woman aged 55-69 years with renal cell carcinoma.

The chain couples TRBV10-3 to TRBJ1-2; D call uncertain. CDR3 length equals 13 residues. Germline values: CDR1 ENHRY, CDR2 SYGVKD. Between the trimmed V and J ends, which lost 5 bases and 3 bases, there was a span of 10 bases. CDR3 coding DNA: TGTGCCATCAGTCCCAGCCTCGACTATGGCTACACCTTC. It is translated as CAISPSLDYGYTF.

This sequence joins TRBV7-2 and TRBJ1-6; D unresolved. The CDR3 runs to 14 residues. Germline V gives CDR1 SGHTA, CDR2 FQGNSA. Trimming cost V 3 bases and J 9 bases, with 12 bases left between them. The CDR3 is CASSLFPGGSPLHF. In nucleotides, the CDR3 is TGTGCCAGCAGCTTGTTTCCGGGCGGTTCACCCCTCCACTTT.

This rearrangement joins TRBV5-5 to TRBJ1-3; D remains ambiguous. The V end was cut by 4 bases, the J end by 4 bases, with 15 bases between. The CDR3 has 15 residues. Germline V gives CDR1 SGHKS, CDR2 YYEKEE (reference sequence). The CDR3 sequence is CASSRDGGEGNTIYF. DNA for the CDR3: TGTGCCAGCAGCCGCGACGGTGGTGAGGGAAACACCATATATTTT.

The rearrangement joins TRBV5-1 to TRBJ2-7, with TRBD1 matching 10 bases. The V and J ends lost 0 bases and 5 bases, in that order; junction bases with no gene match: 2. The CDR3 is 14 residues long. Germline lookup yields CDR1 SGHRS and CDR2 YFSETQ. The CDR3 sequence: CASSLGDRGHEQYF. For the CDR3, the DNA is TGCGCCAGCAGCTTGGGGGACAGGGGTCACGAGCAGTACTTC.

The chain employs TRBV27 and TRBJ2-5; D may be TRBD1 (6 bases). The CDR3 extends over 14 amino acids. V was shortened by 0 bases and J by 5 bases, with 10 bases between the two germline ends. The V gene's germline CDR1 is MNHEY and CDR2 SMNVEV (reference sequence). CDR3 loop: CASSLSPRGETQYF. The CDR3 region has the DNA TGTGCCAGCAGTTTATCGCCCAGGGGTGAGACCCAGTACTTC.

This chain joins TRBV5-1 and TRBJ2-2; a weak D match, TRBD2 (7 bases). CDR1 and CDR2 (germline): SGHRS, YFSETQ. The CDR3 is 17 residues long. V lost 4 bases and J 3 bases, leaving 19 bases between the germline ends. This chain's CDR3 is CASSPWEGRGYTGELFF. The DNA of the CDR3 is TGCGCCAGCAGCCCCTGGGAGGGCAGGGGCTACACCGGGGAGCTGTTTTTT. The complete variable domain, with remaining parts taken from reference TRBV5-1 and TRBJ2-2, reads KAGVTQTPRYLIKTRGQQVTLSCSPISGHRSVSWYQQTPGQGLQFLFEYFSETQRNKGNFPGRFSGRQFSNSRSEMNVSTLELGDSALYLCASSPWEGRGYTGELFFGEGSRLTVL.

The chain is built from TRBV11-2 and TRBJ1-1, with D possibly TRBD1 on 6 matching bases. CDR3 length: 14 residues. V dropped 5 bases and J dropped 11 bases, with 21 bases sitting between them. The V gene's germline CDR1 is SGHAT and CDR2 FQNNGV. The CDR3 loop is CASSPPRARTAAFF. The CDR3 coding sequence is TGTGCCAGCAGCCCACCGCGCGCTCGGACAGCGGCTTTCTTT.

This clone occurred a few times. This rearrangement joins TRBV15 to TRBJ1-1; 7 bases line up with TRBD1. In germline, CDR1 is LNHNV, CDR2 YYDKDF (reference sequence). The CDR3 is 15 residues long. V trimming: 3 bases; J trimming: 5 bases; junction bases outside the gene matches: 9. The CDR3 sequence is CATSRGGYRGTEAFF. CDR3 coding DNA: TGTGCCACCAGCAGGGGGGGTTACAGGGGAACTGAAGCTTTCTTT.

The CDR3 spells CSASRDNEQYF. DNA of the CDR3: TGCAGTGCTAGCCGGGATAACGAGCAGTACTTC. The chain combines TRBV20-1 with TRBJ2-7; tentatively, D is TRBD2 (5 bases). Trimming removed 3 bases at V and 5 bases at J, with 8 bases between. The CDR3 totals 11 residues. The germline gives CDR1 DFQATT, CDR2 SNEGSKA (reference sequence).

This clone was counted a few times. The rearrangement uses TRBV5-1 and TRBJ2-1; D is uncertain. The ends were cut back, 0 bases at V and 5 bases at J, with 12 bases in the middle. The CDR3 is 15 amino acids. CDR1 and CDR2 (germline): SGHRS, YFSETQ. In nucleotides, the CDR3 is TGCGCCAGCAGCTTGGGCCCGACTGGGGACAATGAGCAGTTCTTC. This gives the protein CASSLGPTGDNEQFF.

The table lists this clone with a count of one. This chain connects TRBV7-2 to TRBJ2-7; 7 positions agree with TRBD1. The trim removed 5 bases at V and 2 bases at J, leaving 3 bases unmatched. CDR3 size: 13 residues. Germline-derived CDR1 and CDR2 are SGHTA and FQGNSA. CDR3 sequence: CASSLGTAYEQYF. CDR3 bases: TGTGCCAGCAGCCTGGGGACAGCCTACGAGCAGTACTTC.

The chain joins TRBV27 to TRBJ2-2, with a tentative D call TRBD2 (8 bases). V lost 5 bases to trimming and J lost 4 bases, with 14 bases between them. This CDR3 comprises 15 residues. Germline CDR1 MNHEY, CDR2 SMNVEV (reference sequence). The CDR3 nucleotides are TGTGCCAGCAGTCGGGGGGGACAGACCACCGGGGAGCTGTTTTTT. Its translation is CASSRGGQTTGELFF.

This rearrangement joins TRBV7-9 to TRBJ1-3, with TRBD1 matching 8 bases. With 3 bases clipped from V and 5 bases from J, the junction kept 6 bases outside the gene matches. The CDR3 consists of 15 residues. CDR1 and CDR2 from the germline V gene are SEHNR and FQNEAQ (reference sequence). The CDR3 loop is CASSFGQGIRNTIYF. For the CDR3, the DNA is TGTGCCAGCAGCTTCGGACAGGGTATAAGAAACACCATATATTTT.

The chain employs TRBV28 and TRBJ2-7; a possible D gene is TRBD2 (7 bases). This CDR3 spans 14 amino acids. V was trimmed by 6 bases and J by 2 bases, leaving 14 bases between them. Germline CDR1 is MDHEN and CDR2 is SYDVKM. The CDR3 sequence is CASRGGALAYEQYF. In DNA form, the CDR3 reads TGTGCCAGCAGGGGGGGGGCGCTAGCCTACGAGCAGTACTTC. The variable domain in full, with the rest retrieved from reference TRBV28 and TRBJ2-7, is DVKVTQSSRYLVKRTGEKVFLECVQDMDHENMFWYRQDPGLGLRLIYFSYDVKMKEKGDIPEGYSVSREKKERFSLILESASTNQTSMYLCASRGGALAYEQYFGPGTRLTVT.

This rearrangement joins TRBV28 to TRBJ2-7, with TRBD2 identical over 10 bases. The length of the CDR3 is 16 residues. J lost 3 bases, V lost 3 bases, and 8 bases had no gene match. The germline CDR1 and CDR2 sequences are MDHEN and SYDVKM. In DNA, the CDR3 is TGTGCCAGCAGTTTGGCTAGCGGGAGTTCTAACTACGAGCAGTACTTC. Protein: CASSLASGSSNYEQYF.

The genes are TRBV5-1 and TRBJ2-5; TRBD1 agrees at 8 bases. The CDR3 is 15 amino acids. Germline V gene sequence: CDR1 SGHRS, CDR2 YFSETQ. Germline trimming cut 1 base from V and 1 base from J; bases unmatched to any gene: 3. Here the CDR3 reads CASSLTGTGQETQYF. The CDR3 DNA is TGCGCCAGCAGCTTGACCGGGACAGGCCAAGAGACCCAGTACTTC.

This clone was picked up a small number of times. The chain combines TRBV11-2 with TRBJ1-5; 9 bases align to TRBD1. The trim removed 5 bases at V and 6 bases at J, leaving 8 bases unmatched. The germline CDR1 and CDR2 sequences are SGHAT and FQNNGV. There are 15 residues in the CDR3. The CDR3 sequence: CASSPQGALSQPQHF. CDR3 in DNA: TGTGCCAGCAGCCCACAGGGGGCTCTGTCTCAGCCCCAGCATTTT.

The rearrangement uses TRBV5-1 and TRBJ2-3; 11 bases are a match to TRBD1. In germline, CDR1 is SGHRS, CDR2 YFSETQ. The V and J ends lost 2 bases and 1 base, in that order; junction bases with no gene match: 3. The CDR3 is made up of 16 amino acids. CDR3 DNA: TGCGCCAGCAGCTTCCGGACAGGGGGCGGCACAGATACGCAGTATTTT. Translated: CASSFRTGGGTDTQYF. The full variable domain, its missing parts supplied by reference TRBV5-1 and TRBJ2-3, is KAGVTQTPRYLIKTRGQQVTLSCSPISGHRSVSWYQQTPGQGLQFLFEYFSETQRNKGNFPGRFSGRQFSNSRSEMNVSTLELGDSALYLCASSFRTGGGTDTQYFGPGTRLTVL.

The J gene is TRBJ1-1, the V gene TRBV4-3, with a possible D match to TRBD1 (5 bases). CDR1 is LGHNA and CDR2 is YSLEER in the germline V gene. V gave up 0 bases and J gave up 7 bases, with 9 bases separating them. The CDR3 is made up of 13 amino acids. The CDR3 sequence is CASSQERGFEAFF. Here the CDR3 DNA reads TGCGCCAGCAGCCAAGAACGGGGCTTTGAAGCTTTCTTT.

This clone was detected once. V gene TRBV5-4 combines with J gene TRBJ1-2; D possibly corresponds to TRBD1 (6 bases). CDR1 is SGHNT, CDR2 YYREEE, per germline (reference sequence). The germline V and J ends were trimmed by 4 bases and 4 bases, with 17 bases remaining between them. The CDR3 has 15 residues. The CDR3 loop reads CASSADRRSSYGYTF. Written as DNA, the CDR3 is TGTGCCAGCAGCGCAGACAGGAGAAGCAGCTATGGCTACACCTTC.

The chain links TRBV28 to TRBJ2-7; D not resolved. Trimming shortened V by 5 bases and J by 7 bases, and 18 bases separated the two germline ends. This CDR3 has 14 residues. Germline V gene lookup returns CDR1 MDHEN and CDR2 SYDVKM. The CDR3 bases are TGTGCCAGCAGTGCTACCCGCGACGCTTTAGAGCAGTACTTC. Amino acid sequence: CASSATRDALEQYF.

The chain couples TRBV7-9 to TRBJ2-7; no clear D gene. Germline assignment: CDR1 SEHNR and CDR2 FQNEAQ (reference sequence). This CDR3 comprises 14 residues. Trimming took 1 base from V and 5 from J, leaving 12 bases between them. The CDR3 region is CASSLGWDNDEQYF. The CDR3 region has the DNA TGTGCCAGCAGCTTAGGTTGGGATAACGACGAGCAGTACTTC.

Judged by abundance, this clone is medium-sized. The genes are TRBV19 and TRBJ2-2; 13 nucleotides align to TRBD2. CDR1 and CDR2 from the germline V gene are LNHDA and SQIVND (reference sequence). The length of the CDR3 is 14 residues. V dropped 9 bases and J dropped 7; count of bases not matched to a gene: 5. CDR3 residues: CASQTSGGHGELFF. CDR3 DNA sequence: TGTGCCAGCCAGACTAGCGGGGGGCACGGGGAGCTGTTTTTT.

V gene TRBV28 combines with J gene TRBJ1-1; 7 bases agree with TRBD1. Trimming removed 5 bases from V and 3 bases from J; junction bases left unmatched: 6. The CDR3 has 14 amino acids. CDR1 and CDR2 (germline): MDHEN, SYDVKM. CDR3 protein: CASSQTGSYTEAFF. The CDR3 DNA sequence: TGTGCCAGCAGTCAGACAGGGAGTTACACTGAAGCTTTCTTT.

The rearrangement joins TRBV6-6 to TRBJ2-7; 9 bases fit TRBD2. The V and J ends lost 2 bases and 5 bases, in that order; junction bases with no gene match: 10. Germline values: CDR1 MNHNY, CDR2 SVGAGI (reference sequence). The CDR3 covers 16 residues. The CDR3 spells CASSYPSGRPGNEQYF. The CDR3 bases are TGTGCCAGCAGTTACCCAAGCGGGAGGCCGGGGAACGAGCAGTACTTC.

The table lists this clone with a count of one. The rearrangement uses TRBV5-1 and TRBJ2-2; D is unresolved. V lost 0 bases to trimming and J lost 7 bases, with 13 bases between them. Germline values: CDR1 SGHRS, CDR2 YFSETQ. The CDR3 sequence is 15 residues long. The CDR3 DNA sequence: TGCGCCAGCAGCTTGGCTGGGCATGGCAGCGGGGAGCTGTTTTTT. This encodes CASSLAGHGSGELFF.

The chain uses TRBV27 and TRBJ2-7, with D possibly matching TRBD2 (6 bases). The CDR3 totals 18 residues. CDR1 MNHEY and CDR2 SMNVEV come from the germline V gene (reference sequence). V lost 3 bases, J lost 4 bases, and 25 bases lay in between. The CDR3 DNA is TGTGCCAGCAGTTTTGGCGTGGCTTTCGGCGGGGTGGTTTACGAGCAGTACTTC. Protein sequence: CASSFGVAFGGVVYEQYF.

The table lists this clone with a few counts. The chain employs TRBV15 and TRBJ1-1, with unresolved D. Per germline, CDR1 LNHNV and CDR2 YYDKDF (reference sequence). V shed 1 base and J shed 1 base, with 10 bases lying between them. There are 15 residues in the CDR3. The CDR3 bases are TGTGCCACCAGCAGAGTTCTGGGGAAGAACACTGAAGCTTTCTTT. It is translated as CATSRVLGKNTEAFF.

This clone was seen a single time. The rearrangement joins TRBV4-3 to TRBJ1-2; D is possibly TRBD1 (6 bases). The germline CDR1 and CDR2 sequences are LGHNA and YSLEER. The V end lost 1 base, the J end lost 3 bases, and 18 bases lay between the germline ends. This CDR3 is 17 amino acids long. CDR3 nucleotides: TGCGCCAGCAGCCAAGGCGCGACAGGTCTAGTACACTATGGCTACACCTTC. Protein product: CASSQGATGLVHYGYTF.

This chain joins TRBV27 and TRBJ1-1; tentatively, D is TRBD1 (5 bases). The length of the CDR3 is 13 residues. Trimming stripped 6 bases from V and 1 base from J, with 9 bases between. Germline CDR1 is MNHEY and CDR2 is SMNVEV (reference sequence). The CDR3 nucleotides read TGTGCCAGCAGGGGACCGCCGAACACTGAAGCTTTCTTT. It codes for CASRGPPNTEAFF.

As regards this clone: Its ends do not fully match the called genes, so a read error is possible. V is TRBV7-7 and J is TRBJ2-1; D may be TRBD1 (6 bases). Per germline, CDR1 SSHAT and CDR2 FNYEAQ (reference sequence). This CDR3 region has 12 residues. The CDR3 DNA is TGTGCTAGCAGCCCGGACAGTCGCCACCAGTTCTTC. Translation gives CASSPDSRHQFF.